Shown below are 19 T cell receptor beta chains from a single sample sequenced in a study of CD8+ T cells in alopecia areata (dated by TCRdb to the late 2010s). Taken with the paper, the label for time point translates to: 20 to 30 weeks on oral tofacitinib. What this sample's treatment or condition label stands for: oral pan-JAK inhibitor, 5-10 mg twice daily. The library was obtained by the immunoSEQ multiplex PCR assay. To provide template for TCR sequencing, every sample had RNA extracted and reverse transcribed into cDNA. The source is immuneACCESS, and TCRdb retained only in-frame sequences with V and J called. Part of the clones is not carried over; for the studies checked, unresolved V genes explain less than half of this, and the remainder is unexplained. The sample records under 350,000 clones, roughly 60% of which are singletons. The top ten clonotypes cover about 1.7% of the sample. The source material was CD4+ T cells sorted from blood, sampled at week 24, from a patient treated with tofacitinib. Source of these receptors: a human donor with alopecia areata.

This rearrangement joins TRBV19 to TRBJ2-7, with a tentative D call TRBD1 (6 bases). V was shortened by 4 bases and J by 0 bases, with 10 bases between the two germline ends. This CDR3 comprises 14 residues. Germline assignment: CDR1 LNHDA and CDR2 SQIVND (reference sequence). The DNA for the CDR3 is TGTGCCAGTAGTACCACAGGGTACTCCTACGAGCAGTACTTC. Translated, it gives CASSTTGYSYEQYF.

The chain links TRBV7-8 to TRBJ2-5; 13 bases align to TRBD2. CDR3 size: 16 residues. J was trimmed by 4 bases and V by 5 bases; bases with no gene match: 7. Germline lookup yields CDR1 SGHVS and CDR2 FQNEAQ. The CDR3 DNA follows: TGTGCCAGCAGCCCGCGACTAGCGGGGGGACGAGAGACCCAGTACTTC. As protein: CASSPRLAGGRETQYF.

CDR3 sequence reads: CASSQSARLGGYGYTF. CDR3 nucleotide sequence: TGCGCCAGCAGTCAATCGGCCAGGCTAGGAGGCTATGGCTACACCTTC. The chain couples TRBV23-1 to TRBJ1-2; D gene unclear. TRBV23-1 is an ORF, with its function uncertain. V was pared by 0 bases and J by 4 bases, with 15 bases between. This CDR3 comprises 16 residues.

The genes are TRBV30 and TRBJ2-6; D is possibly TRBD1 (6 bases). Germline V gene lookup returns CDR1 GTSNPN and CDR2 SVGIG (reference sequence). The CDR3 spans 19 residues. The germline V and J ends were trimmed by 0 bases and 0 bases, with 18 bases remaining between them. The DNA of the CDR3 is TGTGCCTGGAGTGTACCTGGACAGCTTAAGAGCTCTGGGGCCAACGTCCTGACTTTC. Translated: CAWSVPGQLKSSGANVLTF.

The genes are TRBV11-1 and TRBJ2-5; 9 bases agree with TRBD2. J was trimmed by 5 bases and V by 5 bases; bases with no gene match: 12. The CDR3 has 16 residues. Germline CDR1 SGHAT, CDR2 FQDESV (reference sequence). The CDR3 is CASSGLGQRGDETQYF. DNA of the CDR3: TGTGCCAGCAGCGGCCTTGGACAGCGGGGGGATGAGACCCAGTACTTC.

CDR3: CSVVWTGGPQETQYF. The CDR3 DNA sequence: TGCAGCGTTGTTTGGACAGGGGGTCCACAAGAGACCCAGTACTTC. This chain joins TRBV29-1 and TRBJ2-5, with 10 bases lining up with TRBD1. The germline gives CDR1 SQVTM, CDR2 ANQGSEA. This CDR3 is 15 amino acids long. V shed 4 bases, J shed 2 bases, and the junction held 7 bases outside the gene matches.

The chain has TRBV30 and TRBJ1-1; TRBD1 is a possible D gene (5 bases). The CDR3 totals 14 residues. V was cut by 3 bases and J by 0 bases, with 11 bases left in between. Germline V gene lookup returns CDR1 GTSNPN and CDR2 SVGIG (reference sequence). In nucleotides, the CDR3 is TGTGCCTGGAGCGCACCAGGGATGAACACTGAAGCTTTCTTT. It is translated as CAWSAPGMNTEAFF. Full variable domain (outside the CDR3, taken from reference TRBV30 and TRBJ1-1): SQTIHQWPATLVQPVGSPLSLECTVEGTSNPNLYWYRQAAGRGLQLLFYSVGIGQISSEVPQNLSASRPQDRQFILSSKKLLLSDSGFYLCAWSAPGMNTEAFFGQGTRLTVV.

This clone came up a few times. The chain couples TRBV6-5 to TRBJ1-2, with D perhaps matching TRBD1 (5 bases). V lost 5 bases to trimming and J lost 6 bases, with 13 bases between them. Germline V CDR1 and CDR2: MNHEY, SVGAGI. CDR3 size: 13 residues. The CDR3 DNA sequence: TGTGCCAGCAGTCCCGGGACGGAACATGGCTACACCTTC. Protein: CASSPGTEHGYTF.

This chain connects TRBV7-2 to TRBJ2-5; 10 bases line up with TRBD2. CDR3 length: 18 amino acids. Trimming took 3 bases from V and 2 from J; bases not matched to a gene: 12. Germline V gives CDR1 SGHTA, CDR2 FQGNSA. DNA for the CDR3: TGTGCCAGCAGCTTTAGGGGACGTTCTAGCGGGGGTCAAGAGACCCAGTACTTC. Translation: CASSFRGRSSGGQETQYF.

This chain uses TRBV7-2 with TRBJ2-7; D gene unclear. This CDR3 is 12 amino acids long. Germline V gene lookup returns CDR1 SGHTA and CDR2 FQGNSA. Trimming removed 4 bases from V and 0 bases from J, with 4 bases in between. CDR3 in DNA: TGTGCCAGCAGCTCTAGCTCCTACGAGCAGTACTTC. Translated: CASSSSSYEQYF.

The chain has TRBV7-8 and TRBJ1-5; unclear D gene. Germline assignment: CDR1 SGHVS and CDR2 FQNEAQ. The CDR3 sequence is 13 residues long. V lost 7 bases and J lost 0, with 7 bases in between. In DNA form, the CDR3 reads TGTGCCAGCACCAAATATAGCAATCAGCCCCAGCATTTT. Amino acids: CASTKYSNQPQHF. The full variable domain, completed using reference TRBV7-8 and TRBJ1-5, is GAGVSQSPRYKVAKRGQDVALRCDPISGHVSLFWYQQALGQGPEFLTYFQNEAQLDKSGLPSDRFFAERPEGSVSTLKIQRTQQEDSAVYLCASTKYSNQPQHFGDGTRLSIL.

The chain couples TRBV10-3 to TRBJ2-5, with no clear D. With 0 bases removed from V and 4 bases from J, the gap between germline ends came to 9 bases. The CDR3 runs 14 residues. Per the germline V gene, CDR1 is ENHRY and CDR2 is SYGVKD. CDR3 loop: CAISESSVLETQYF. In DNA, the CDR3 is TGTGCCATCAGTGAGTCATCAGTTCTAGAGACCCAGTACTTC.

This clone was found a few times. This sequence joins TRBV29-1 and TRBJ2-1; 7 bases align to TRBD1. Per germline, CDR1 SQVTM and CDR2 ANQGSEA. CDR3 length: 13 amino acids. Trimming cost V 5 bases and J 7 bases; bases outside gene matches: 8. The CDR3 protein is CSVPRQGRNEQFF. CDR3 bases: TGCAGCGTTCCCAGACAGGGTAGGAATGAGCAGTTCTTC.

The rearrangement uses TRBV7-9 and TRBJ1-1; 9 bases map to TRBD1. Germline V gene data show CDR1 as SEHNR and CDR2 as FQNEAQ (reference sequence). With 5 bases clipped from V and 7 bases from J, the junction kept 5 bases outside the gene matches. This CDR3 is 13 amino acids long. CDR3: CASSKRTGVEAFF. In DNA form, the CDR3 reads TGTGCCAGCAGCAAAAGGACAGGGGTTGAAGCTTTCTTT.

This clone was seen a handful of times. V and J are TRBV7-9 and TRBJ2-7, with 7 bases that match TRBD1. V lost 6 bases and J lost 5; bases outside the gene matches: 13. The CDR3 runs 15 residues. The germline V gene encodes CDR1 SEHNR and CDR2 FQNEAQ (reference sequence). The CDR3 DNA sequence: TGTGCCAGCAGTCCAACTCGGGACAGTTTGAACGAGCAGTACTTC. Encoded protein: CASSPTRDSLNEQYF.

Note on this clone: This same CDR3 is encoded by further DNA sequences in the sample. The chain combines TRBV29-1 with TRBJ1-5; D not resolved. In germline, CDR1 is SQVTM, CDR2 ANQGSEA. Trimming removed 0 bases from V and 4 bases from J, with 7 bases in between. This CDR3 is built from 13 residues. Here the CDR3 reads CSVEENPNQPQHF. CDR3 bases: TGCAGCGTTGAAGAGAACCCAAATCAGCCCCAGCATTTT.

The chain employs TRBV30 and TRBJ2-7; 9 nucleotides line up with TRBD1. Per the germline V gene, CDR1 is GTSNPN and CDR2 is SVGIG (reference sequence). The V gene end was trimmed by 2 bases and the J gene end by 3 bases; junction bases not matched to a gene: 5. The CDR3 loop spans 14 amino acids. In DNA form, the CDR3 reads TGTGCCTGGAGTTTCGGGACAGGGAACTACGAGCAGTACTTC. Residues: CAWSFGTGNYEQYF. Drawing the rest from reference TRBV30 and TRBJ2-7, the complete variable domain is SQTIHQWPATLVQPVGSPLSLECTVEGTSNPNLYWYRQAAGRGLQLLFYSVGIGQISSEVPQNLSASRPQDRQFILSSKKLLLSDSGFYLCAWSFGTGNYEQYFGPGTRLTVT.

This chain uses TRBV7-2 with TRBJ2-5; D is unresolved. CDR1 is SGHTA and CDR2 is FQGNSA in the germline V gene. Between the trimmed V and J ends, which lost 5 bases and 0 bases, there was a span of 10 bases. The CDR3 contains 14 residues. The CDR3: CASSPMWYQETQYF. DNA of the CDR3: TGTGCCAGCAGCCCCATGTGGTACCAAGAGACCCAGTACTTC.

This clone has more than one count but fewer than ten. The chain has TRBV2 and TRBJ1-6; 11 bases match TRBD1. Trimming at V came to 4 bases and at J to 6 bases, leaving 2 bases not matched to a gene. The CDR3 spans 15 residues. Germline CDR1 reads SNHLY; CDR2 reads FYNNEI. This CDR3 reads CASSGDRGFNSPLHF. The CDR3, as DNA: TGTGCCAGCAGTGGGGACAGGGGGTTTAATTCACCCCTCCACTTT.